This T cell receptor (beta chain) was identified during a study of CD8 T cells in ankylosing spondylitis. TCRdb recomputed calls from the 5' RACE reads with MiXCR, one row per CDR3 protein. Of some 840,000 distinct CDR3 sequences in the sample, approximately 12% are singletons; the top ten hold about 0.49%. Study-wide results and limits: As for the disease-linked clones, they showed a CD8+ phenotype and occurred at relatively low frequencies in peripheral blood. Made up of about eight highly homologous variants, a TCR beta motif appeared characteristic of ankylosing spondylitis blood.

This clonotype has a handful of counts. As yet, its antigen is unknown. The receptor's source is a male donor with ankylosing spondylitis. The sequencing sample was made of blood, either unsorted or a sorted T cell fraction (not recorded which).

CDR3 protein: CSARGWSGSRGNEQFF. CDR3 DNA: TGCAGTGCTAGAGGGTGGAGCGGGAGCAGGGGGAATGAGCAGTTCTTC. V and J are TRBV20-1 and TRBJ2-1, with D possibly matching TRBD2 (8 bases). This CDR3 region has 16 residues. The V gene lost 1 base and the J gene lost 7 bases, with 20 bases spanning the gap. CDR1 and CDR2 (germline): DFQATT, SNEGSKA (reference sequence).